This TCR beta chain was captured by sequencing in a study of radiation and T cells in renal cell carcinoma. Study in general: Nephrectomy followed 15 Gy stereotactic body radiation by 4 weeks.

Turning to this clone: Its cognate antigen is unknown.

The assay was immunoSEQ multiplex PCR, and TCRdb's table has in-frame clones only and misses some. The sample contains tens of thousands of clones, over 65% of which appear only once. Time point: baseline pretreatment blood. Specified treatment: 15 Gy SBRT to primary tumor, nephrectomy 4 weeks later. Blood was sampled at baseline, 2 weeks and 4 weeks after SBRT. Per germline, CDR1 KGHSH and CDR2 LQKENI. This CDR3 region has 12 residues. The V end was cut by 3 bases, the J end by 6 bases, with 8 bases between. Study-wide results and caveats: Without pretreatment biopsies, baseline tumor clonotype presence was undetermined. In blood, top tumor clones expanded by 2 weeks, shrinking by 4.

The sequencing here drew on blood, taken from a patient whose treatment included radiotherapy and nephrectomy. This sequence was found in a man in his sixties with renal cell carcinoma. The chain couples TRBV18 to TRBJ1-1; D is ambiguous. In DNA form, the CDR3 reads TGTGCCAGCTCACCTTACGGGGCTGAAGCTTTCTTT. This translates into CASSPYGAEAFF. Using reference TRBV18 and TRBJ1-1 for the parts outside the CDR3, the full variable domain is NAGVMQNPRHLVRRRGQEARLRCSPMKGHSHVYWYRQLPEEGLKFMVYLQKENIIDESGMPKERFSAEFPKEGPSILRIQQVVRGDSAAYFCASSPYGAEAFFGQGTRLTVV.